Below are 6 T cell receptor beta chains sequenced from a single sample in a study of PD-1 blockade in mismatch repair-deficient tumors. The repertoire was sequenced with immunoSEQ multiplex PCR; TCRdb's copy has only in-frame clones and lacks some. The sample gives 55,000 to 85,000 clones, approximately 82% of which show up once; approximately 5% is in the top ten. The sequencing here drew on peripheral blood, taken 2 weeks after starting pembrolizumab. All receptors come from an adult with mismatch repair-deficient cancer.

The rearrangement uses TRBV10-3 and TRBJ1-3, with 8 bases fitting TRBD1. Germline-derived CDR1 and CDR2 are ENHRY and SYGVKD. V was pared by 5 bases and J by 4 bases, with 4 bases of the junction left unmatched. The CDR3 consists of 14 residues. CDR3 sequence reads: CAISPDRGGNTIYF. CDR3 nucleotides: TGTGCCATCAGTCCAGACAGGGGCGGAAACACCATATATTTT.

This chain uses TRBV5-6 with TRBJ1-4, with a tentative D call TRBD1 (6 bases). The CDR3 is made up of 14 amino acids. Trimming stripped 2 bases from V and 7 bases from J, with 12 bases between. CDR1 and CDR2 (germline): SGHDT, YYEEEE. The CDR3 reads CASSLSGASEKLFF. As DNA, the CDR3 is TGTGCCAGCAGCTTATCAGGGGCGAGTGAAAAACTGTTTTTT.

J is TRBJ1-1 and V is TRBV7-9; tentative D call: TRBD1 (6 bases). This CDR3 contains 14 residues. V dropped 5 bases and J dropped 6 bases, with 16 bases sitting between them. The germline gives CDR1 SEHNR, CDR2 FQNEAQ (reference sequence). CDR3 in amino acids: CASSISGTKPEAFF. CDR3 in DNA: TGTGCCAGCAGCATCAGCGGGACAAAGCCTGAAGCTTTCTTT.

This chain connects TRBV19 to TRBJ2-7; 8 nucleotides line up with TRBD1. Looked up from germline, CDR1 is LNHDA and CDR2 is SQIVND (reference sequence). The CDR3 runs to 16 residues. Trimming took 5 bases from V and 3 from J; bases not matched to a gene: 12. This CDR3 is CASSSTGRGLLYEQYF. CDR3 nucleotides: TGTGCCAGTAGTTCGACGGGCAGGGGGCTTCTCTACGAGCAGTACTTC.

V gene TRBV27 combines with J gene TRBJ1-2; no reliable D call. The CDR3 consists of 16 residues. V lost 0 bases and J lost 5, with 16 bases in between. Germline-derived CDR1 and CDR2 are MNHEY and SMNVEV (reference sequence). The CDR3 region is CASSLSPPSGGYGYTF. Here the CDR3 DNA reads TGTGCCAGCAGTTTATCGCCCCCCTCTGGAGGATATGGCTACACCTTC.

The chain is built from TRBV18 and TRBJ2-5; 15 bases line up with TRBD2. Germline CDR1 KGHSH, CDR2 LQKENI. With 4 bases clipped from V and 1 base from J, the junction kept 7 bases outside the gene matches. The CDR3 covers 18 residues. CDR3 coding DNA: TGTGCCAGCTCACTCGGACTAGCGGGAGGGCCTGGCCAAGAGACCCAGTACTTC. It is translated as CASSLGLAGGPGQETQYF.